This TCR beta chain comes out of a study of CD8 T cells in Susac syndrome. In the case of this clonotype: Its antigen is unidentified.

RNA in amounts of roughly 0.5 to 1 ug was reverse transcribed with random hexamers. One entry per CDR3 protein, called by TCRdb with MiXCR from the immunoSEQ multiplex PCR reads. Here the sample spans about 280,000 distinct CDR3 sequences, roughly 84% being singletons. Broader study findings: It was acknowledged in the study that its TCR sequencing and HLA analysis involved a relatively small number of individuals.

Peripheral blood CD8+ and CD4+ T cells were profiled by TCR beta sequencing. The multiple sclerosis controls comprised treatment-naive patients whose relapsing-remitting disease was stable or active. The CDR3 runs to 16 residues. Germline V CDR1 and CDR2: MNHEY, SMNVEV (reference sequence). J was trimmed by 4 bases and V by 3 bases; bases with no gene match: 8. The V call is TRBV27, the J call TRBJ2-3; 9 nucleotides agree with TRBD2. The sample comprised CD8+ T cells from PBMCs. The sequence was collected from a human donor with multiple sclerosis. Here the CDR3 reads CASSFSGSWGADTQYF. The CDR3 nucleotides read TGTGCCAGCAGTTTTAGCGGGAGTTGGGGGGCAGATACGCAGTATTTT.